Below are 27 T cell receptor beta chains sequenced from a single sample in a study of blood T cells in healthy people across ages. A J-beta primer mix and a sample-barcoded 5' primer were used in a second PCR of roughly 7 to 12 cycles. TCRdb recomputed calls from the 5' RACE reads with MiXCR, one row per CDR3 protein. The sample holds roughly 790,000 distinct CDR3 sequences, roughly 45% seen once. Sequencing was performed on blood. These TCRs come from an older woman in good health.

This clonotype was counted a few times. The rearrangement uses TRBV6-7 and TRBJ1-5; 8 bases match TRBD1. TRBV6-7 carries the ORF label, with uncertain function. The CDR3 runs 15 residues. Trimming cost V 2 bases and J 2 bases; bases outside gene matches: 2. The CDR3 is CASSYGGQGNQPQHF. The CDR3, as DNA: TGTGCCAGCAGTTACGGGGGACAGGGCAATCAGCCCCAGCATTTT.

The rearrangement joins TRBV20-1 to TRBJ1-4; D may be TRBD1 (6 bases). Trimming removed 5 bases from V and 2 bases from J, with 9 bases in between. The CDR3 spans 13 residues. Germline V lookup: CDR1 DFQATT, CDR2 SNEGSKA (reference sequence). DNA for the CDR3: TGCAGTGCTCACGGACAGACTAATGAAAAACTGTTTTTT. Its translation: CSAHGQTNEKLFF.

This clonotype occurred a few times. For the CDR3, the DNA is TGTGCCAGCAGCCAAGTCCTTAATAGGGGCTACGAGCAGTACTTC. Translation: CASSQVLNRGYEQYF. The chain recombines TRBV3-1 with TRBJ2-7, with D tentatively TRBD1 (5 bases). V lost 1 base and J 3 bases, leaving 13 bases between the germline ends. Germline-derived CDR1 and CDR2 are LGHDT and YNNKEL (reference sequence). The CDR3 totals 15 residues.

This clonotype was recorded a few times. The chain joins TRBV30 to TRBJ2-5, with 8 nucleotides matching TRBD2. CDR1 and CDR2 (germline): GTSNPN, SVGIG (reference sequence). J gave up 2 bases and V 4 bases, and 15 bases lay outside the gene matches. The CDR3 has 17 residues. Written as DNA, the CDR3 is TGTGCCTGGATACCCGGGGGGCTAGCGGGTCCTCAAGAGACCCAGTACTTC. It yields the protein CAWIPGGLAGPQETQYF.

This chain links TRBV6-2 or TRBV6-3 with TRBJ2-1; 13 nucleotides align to TRBD2. The J segment lost 8 bases and the V segment lost 5 bases, leaving 12 bases of the junction unmatched. Germline CDR1 and CDR2: MNHEY and SVGEGT. This CDR3 spans 17 amino acids. In DNA, the CDR3 is TGTGCCAGCAGTCCTACTTGGACTAGCGGGAGTATTGATGAGCAGTTCTTC. Translation gives CASSPTWTSGSIDEQFF.

The J gene is TRBJ1-5, the V gene TRBV20-1; D perhaps matches TRBD1 (6 bases). The V end was cut by 3 bases, the J end by 4 bases, with 25 bases between. Germline assignment: CDR1 DFQATT and CDR2 SNEGSKA (reference sequence). The CDR3 has 18 residues. The chain's CDR3 is CSASSNWAGDLGNQPQHF. As DNA, the CDR3 is TGCAGTGCTAGCTCCAATTGGGCAGGGGACTTAGGGAATCAGCCCCAGCATTTT.

The chain has TRBV25-1 and TRBJ2-1, with TRBD1 matching over 8 bases. The V and J ends lost 10 bases and 8 bases, in that order; junction bases with no gene match: 7. Germline lookup yields CDR1 MGHDK and CDR2 SYGVNS. This CDR3 is built from 12 residues. Written as DNA, the CDR3 is TGTGCCACCGGGACAGGTGGGGATGAGCAGTTCTTC. This sequence encodes CATGTGGDEQFF.

The chain uses TRBV29-1 and TRBJ1-2, with a weak D call TRBD1 (5 bases). Trimming shortened V by 3 bases and J by 4 bases, and 9 bases separated the two germline ends. Germline-derived CDR1 and CDR2 are SQVTM and ANQGSEA. The CDR3 contains 12 residues. The CDR3 loop is CSVETERYGYTF. The CDR3, as DNA: TGCAGCGTTGAGACAGAGCGCTATGGCTACACCTTC. The full variable domain, rest sourced from reference TRBV29-1 and TRBJ1-2, is SAVISQKPSRDICQRGTSLTIQCQVDSQVTMMFWYRQQPGQSLTLIATANQGSEATYESGFVIDKFPISRPNLTFSTLTVSNMSPEDSSIYLCSVETERYGYTFGSGTRLTVV.

The rearrangement links TRBV12-3 or TRBV12-4 to TRBJ2-5; TRBD2 matches 8 bases. Trimming cost V 7 bases and J 5 bases; bases outside gene matches: 9. There are 14 residues in the CDR3. CDR3 sequence reads: CASTTRREVETQYF. DNA for the CDR3: TGTGCCAGCACCACCAGGCGGGAGGTTGAGACCCAGTACTTC.

The V call is TRBV27, the J call TRBJ2-7; D might be TRBD2 (5 bases). This CDR3 comprises 15 residues. Per germline, CDR1 MNHEY and CDR2 SMNVEV (reference sequence). The V end was cut by 6 bases, the J end by 2 bases, with 17 bases between. The DNA of the CDR3 is TGTGCCAGCAGCCCTATTACCCAGGAGGCCTACGAGCAGTACTTC. Residues: CASSPITQEAYEQYF.

The rearrangement uses TRBV5-1 and TRBJ2-1; 7 nucleotides line up with TRBD2. This CDR3 spans 15 amino acids. The junction had 10 bases not matched to a gene; V was cut back by 4 bases and J by 6 bases. The germline CDR1 and CDR2 sequences are SGHRS and YFSETQ. The CDR3 nucleotides read TGCGCCAGCAGCGGGGCTAGCGGCATCGTCAATGAGCAGTTCTTC. It encodes CASSGASGIVNEQFF. The full variable domain, with the rest looked up from reference TRBV5-1 and TRBJ2-1, is KAGVTQTPRYLIKTRGQQVTLSCSPISGHRSVSWYQQTPGQGLQFLFEYFSETQRNKGNFPGRFSGRQFSNSRSEMNVSTLELGDSALYLCASSGASGIVNEQFFGPGTRLTVL.

For the CDR3, the DNA is TGCAGTGCTAGTGAGGATAGCGTGAACACCGGGGAGCTGTTTTTT. It is translated as CSASEDSVNTGELFF. The chain employs TRBV20-1 and TRBJ2-2; the D gene is possibly TRBD2 (5 bases). The germline CDR1 and CDR2 sequences are DFQATT and SNEGSKA (reference sequence). Deletions cut 3 bases from V and 1 base from J, with 12 bases between. This CDR3 is built from 15 residues.

The rearrangement joins TRBV30 to TRBJ2-3, with D possibly TRBD1 on 5 matching bases. Germline V lookup: CDR1 GTSNPN, CDR2 SVGIG (reference sequence). The CDR3 extends over 14 amino acids. Trimming took off 0 bases at V and 4 bases at J, with 11 bases between the two ends. The CDR3 loop reads CAWSVGDIADTQYF. The CDR3 DNA reads TGTGCCTGGAGTGTAGGGGATATCGCAGATACGCAGTATTTT.

The rearrangement links TRBV30 to TRBJ2-7; D unresolved. Germline CDR1 GTSNPN, CDR2 SVGIG (reference sequence). Trimming left V 7 bases short and J 0 bases short, with 13 bases between. The CDR3 consists of 13 residues. The CDR3 DNA reads as TGTGCCTCGACGGTATTTACCTCCTACGAGCAGTACTTC. Protein: CASTVFTSYEQYF.

This clonotype appeared a few times. This chain joins TRBV6-5 and TRBJ1-4; a possible D gene is TRBD1 (5 bases). Trimming pared 2 bases from V and 8 bases from J, leaving 15 bases between. Germline loops: CDR1 MNHEY, CDR2 SVGAGI. The CDR3 is 15 residues long. CDR3 coding DNA: TGTGCCAGCAGTTACGCCTCAGGGTTCGGGGAAAAACTGTTTTTT. It specifies CASSYASGFGEKLFF.

This clonotype is a singleton in its sample. The rearrangement uses TRBV27 and TRBJ1-6; 9 bases are shared with TRBD1. The CDR3 totals 16 residues. J gave up 5 bases and V 5 bases, and 7 bases lay outside the gene matches. The V gene's germline CDR1 is MNHEY and CDR2 SMNVEV (reference sequence). The CDR3 here is CASSRLDRGNNSPLHF. In DNA, the CDR3 is TGTGCCAGCAGTCGCCTGGACAGGGGAAATAATTCACCCCTCCACTTT.

This clonotype was counted a few times. V and J are TRBV4-2 and TRBJ2-1; 9 bases are shared with TRBD2. The DNA end favors TRBJ2-7, so the J call may be wrong. The CDR3 sequence is 15 residues long. The germline CDR1 and CDR2 sequences are LGHNA and YNFKEQ. The CDR3 coding sequence is TGTGCCAGCAGCCCCGTAGCGGGGGCCTACAATGAGCAGTACTTC. Protein: CASSPVAGAYNEQYF.

In its sample, this clonotype was seen many times. The chain carries TRBV7-2 and TRBJ2-5, with 8 positions matching TRBD2. The germline CDR1 and CDR2 sequences are SGHTA and FQGNSA. J gave up 1 base and V 5 bases, and 3 bases lay outside the gene matches. This CDR3 has 14 amino acids. Here the CDR3 reads CASSPSGGQETQYF. In nucleotides, the CDR3 is TGTGCCAGCAGCCCCAGCGGGGGCCAAGAGACCCAGTACTTC.

A few counts support this clonotype. The chain links TRBV20-1 to TRBJ1-5; D remains unclear. Germline V gene sequence: CDR1 DFQATT, CDR2 SNEGSKA (reference sequence). CDR3 length equals 14 residues. Trimming took 3 bases from V and 4 from J, leaving 13 bases between them. CDR3 amino acids: CSASPTSDNQPQHF. The DNA for the CDR3 is TGCAGTGCTAGTCCGACATCAGATAATCAGCCCCAGCATTTT.

The V and J genes are TRBV7-2 and TRBJ1-5; tentative D call: TRBD1 (6 bases). Trimming cost V 5 bases and J 7 bases, with 15 bases left between them. The CDR3 sequence is 14 residues long. Germline assignment: CDR1 SGHTA and CDR2 FQGNSA. CDR3: CASSVGGSGQPQHF. The DNA of the CDR3 is TGTGCCAGCAGCGTAGGGGGATCAGGGCAGCCCCAGCATTTT.

The chain carries TRBV30 and TRBJ2-7, with D perhaps matching TRBD1 (6 bases). CDR1 is GTSNPN, CDR2 SVGIG, per germline (reference sequence). V shed 2 bases and J shed 3 bases, with 11 bases lying between them. This CDR3 region has 13 residues. In DNA, the CDR3 is TGTGCCTGGAGTAATGGGGGCTACTACGAGCAGTACTTC. Amino acid sequence: CAWSNGGYYEQYF.

V usage is TRBV29-1 and J usage is TRBJ2-1; D uncertain. The CDR3 length is 15 residues. Germline lookup yields CDR1 SQVTM and CDR2 ANQGSEA. With 2 bases removed from V and 7 bases from J, the gap between germline ends came to 18 bases. The CDR3 DNA reads TGCAGCGTTGAAAAAAGGCTCTCCCATGAAAATGAGCAGTTCTTC. Protein product: CSVEKRLSHENEQFF.

CDR3 region: CASSKILNNEQFF. CDR3 coding DNA: TGTGCCAGCAGCAAAATATTAAACAATGAGCAGTTCTTC. V is TRBV21-1 and J is TRBJ2-1. TRBV21-1 is shown as a pseudogene. The CDR3 extends over 13 amino acids.

This sequence joins TRBV9 and TRBJ1-2, with D unclear. Germline CDR1 is SGDLS and CDR2 is YYNGEE. The CDR3 totals 14 residues. The V end lost 0 bases, the J end lost 8 bases, and 14 bases lay between the germline ends. The CDR3 coding sequence is TGTGCCAGCAGCGTAGATAGGGTTTTCTCCGGCTACACCTTC. The encoded protein is CASSVDRVFSGYTF.

The chain is built from TRBV2 and TRBJ1-5, with D perhaps matching TRBD1 (5 bases). The CDR3 loop spans 13 amino acids. CDR1 SNHLY and CDR2 FYNNEI come from the germline V gene. The V end lost 3 bases, the J end lost 9 bases, and 12 bases lay between the germline ends. The CDR3 region is CASSDGHGGPQHF. In nucleotides, the CDR3 is TGTGCCAGCAGTGATGGACACGGCGGGCCCCAGCATTTT.

This clonotype was recorded a few times. This chain joins TRBV27 and TRBJ1-1; D is perhaps TRBD1 (5 bases). The CDR3 is made up of 13 amino acids. The V gene's germline CDR1 is MNHEY and CDR2 SMNVEV (reference sequence). Trimming left V 8 bases short and J 6 bases short, with 16 bases between. CDR3 in DNA: TGTGCCAGCGGGATGAGGGGTGACGCTGAAGCTTTCTTT. It translates to CASGMRGDAEAFF.

The chain combines TRBV20-1 with TRBJ2-3, with D hard to call. The V gene lost 0 bases and the J gene lost 0 bases, with 13 bases spanning the gap. The CDR3 has 16 amino acids. In germline, CDR1 is DFQATT, CDR2 SNEGSKA (reference sequence). CDR3 DNA: TGCAGTGCTAGAGATATCTCCGGGTTTAGCACAGATACGCAGTATTTT. This codes for CSARDISGFSTDTQYF.